Presented here are 13 T cell receptor beta chains from one specimen sequenced in a study of early stage breast cancer tumors. Produced via immunoSEQ multiplex PCR; TCRdb's table is partial and in-frame only. The sample has about 5,500 clones, around 70% seen once. The sample taken for sequencing was normal breast tissue next to the tumor. The receptors shown here come from a person aged 55-75 years with breast cancer.

This sequence joins TRBV28 and TRBJ1-4; D not certain. The V end lost 3 bases, the J end lost 8 bases, and 13 bases lay between the germline ends. CDR3 length: 14 amino acids. CDR1 and CDR2 (germline): MDHEN, SYDVKM. In DNA form, the CDR3 reads TGTGCCAGCAGTTTTGCCGCGAACGGCGAAAAACTGTTTTTT. Its translation is CASSFAANGEKLFF. Full variable domain (outside the CDR3, taken from reference TRBV28 and TRBJ1-4): DVKVTQSSRYLVKRTGEKVFLECVQDMDHENMFWYRQDPGLGLRLIYFSYDVKMKEKGDIPEGYSVSREKKERFSLILESASTNQTSMYLCASSFAANGEKLFFGSGTQLSVL.

This clone was picked up a small number of times. The chain combines TRBV2 with TRBJ1-2; D call uncertain. V was pared by 8 bases and J by 4 bases, with 14 bases between. CDR1 and CDR2 (germline): SNHLY, FYNNEI. The CDR3 covers 13 residues. The CDR3 nucleotides read TGTGCCAGCTGGGAGGGTTCCGGCTATGGCTACACCTTC. Its translation: CASWEGSGYGYTF.

V and J are TRBV19 and TRBJ2-3; TRBD2 matches at 7 bases. Germline V gives CDR1 LNHDA, CDR2 SQIVND (reference sequence). Unmatched junction bases numbered 6, after V lost 6 bases and J lost 3 bases. The CDR3 contains 14 residues. The CDR3 is CASRREFQTDTQYF. The CDR3 DNA follows: TGTGCCAGTAGGCGGGAGTTTCAAACAGATACGCAGTATTTT. Full variable domain (remainder filled in from reference TRBV19 and TRBJ2-3): DGGITQSPKYLFRKEGQNVTLSCEQNLNHDAMYWYRQDPGQGLRLIYYSQIVNDFQKGDIAEGYSVSREKKESFPLTVTSAQKNPTAFYLCASRREFQTDTQYFGPGTRLTVL.

This sequence joins TRBV2 and TRBJ2-6, with D perhaps being TRBD1 or TRBD2 (5 bases each). Trimming took 7 bases from V and 0 from J, leaving 10 bases between them. This CDR3 has 15 residues. CDR1 and CDR2 from the germline V gene are SNHLY and FYNNEI. The CDR3 nucleotides read TGTGCCAGCATGGGACGCATCTCTGGGGCCAACGTCCTGACTTTC. This sequence encodes CASMGRISGANVLTF. Using reference TRBV2 and TRBJ2-6 for the parts outside the CDR3, the full variable domain is EPEVTQTPSHQVTQMGQEVILRCVPISNHLYFYWYRQILGQKVEFLVSFYNNEISEKSEIFDDQFSVERPDGSNFTLKIRSTKLEDSAMYFCASMGRISGANVLTFGAGSRLTVL.

This clone was detected only once. J is TRBJ1-5 and V is TRBV30; D not certain. Germline V gene lookup returns CDR1 GTSNPN and CDR2 SVGIG (reference sequence). Trimming took off 2 bases at V and 0 bases at J, with 8 bases between the two ends. The CDR3 is 14 amino acids. The CDR3 bases are TGTGCCTGGAGTTTTTTCCTTAGCAATCAGCCCCAGCATTTT. Translated, it gives CAWSFFLSNQPQHF. Full variable domain (rest looked up from reference TRBV30 and TRBJ1-5): SQTIHQWPATLVQPVGSPLSLECTVEGTSNPNLYWYRQAAGRGLQLLFYSVGIGQISSEVPQNLSASRPQDRQFILSSKKLLLSDSGFYLCAWSFFLSNQPQHFGDGTRLSIL.

This clone was detected once. This chain links TRBV7-8 with TRBJ1-5; D is possibly TRBD1 (5 bases). This CDR3 has 16 amino acids. Germline V CDR1 and CDR2: SGHVS, FQNEAQ. V was clipped by 5 bases and J by 7 bases, with 21 bases between them. CDR3 bases: TGTGCCAGCAGCCCCCCTCCTTGGGGGGGAGACCAGCCCCAGCATTTT. As protein: CASSPPPWGGDQPQHF. The entire variable domain, with the rest obtained from reference TRBV7-8 and TRBJ1-5, is as follows: GAGVSQSPRYKVAKRGQDVALRCDPISGHVSLFWYQQALGQGPEFLTYFQNEAQLDKSGLPSDRFFAERPEGSVSTLKIQRTQQEDSAVYLCASSPPPWGGDQPQHFGDGTRLSIL.

There are a few counts of this clone. The chain links TRBV13 to TRBJ2-5; possible D gene TRBD1, 5 bases. The CDR3 contains 14 residues. The V gene's germline CDR1 is PRHDT and CDR2 FYEKMQ (reference sequence). V lost 5 bases to trimming and J lost 10 bases, with 20 bases between them. CDR3 coding DNA: TGTGCCAGCAGCCGGACATCGACTTGGGGTAGCCAGTACTTC. Translating it yields CASSRTSTWGSQYF.

The chain links TRBV11-3 to TRBJ2-2; maybe TRBD1 (6 bases). V was pared by 1 base and J by 3 bases, with 18 bases between. This CDR3 contains 18 residues. Germline assignment: CDR1 SGHNT and CDR2 YENEEA. The CDR3: CASSLVGAAGSYTGELFF. The CDR3 nucleotides read TGTGCCAGCAGCTTAGTGGGGGCTGCGGGCTCGTACACCGGGGAGCTGTTTTTT.

The chain uses TRBV5-1 and TRBJ2-2, with unresolved D. CDR3 length: 13 amino acids. V lost 2 bases to trimming and J lost 3 bases, with 5 bases between them. Germline V gene sequence: CDR1 SGHRS, CDR2 YFSETQ. The CDR3 sequence: CASSFGYTGELFF. CDR3 DNA: TGCGCCAGCAGCTTCGGATACACCGGGGAGCTGTTTTTT.

The CDR3 DNA is TGTGCCTGGAGTGTCTTGACAGGGGGCCGAGATACGCAGTATTTT. This sequence encodes CAWSVLTGGRDTQYF. The V gene is TRBV30, the J gene TRBJ2-3, with TRBD1 matching over 10 bases. Trimming at V came to 0 bases and at J to 5 bases, leaving 5 bases not matched to a gene. CDR3 length: 15 residues. Germline V gene sequence: CDR1 GTSNPN, CDR2 SVGIG (reference sequence). Filled out from reference TRBV30 and TRBJ2-3, the complete variable domain reads SQTIHQWPATLVQPVGSPLSLECTVEGTSNPNLYWYRQAAGRGLQLLFYSVGIGQISSEVPQNLSASRPQDRQFILSSKKLLLSDSGFYLCAWSVLTGGRDTQYFGPGTRLTVL.

This clone turned up a few times. The chain is built from TRBV5-6 and TRBJ1-6; possibly TRBD1 for D (6 bases). The V gene's germline CDR1 is SGHDT and CDR2 YYEEEE. The CDR3 has 14 amino acids. V lost 6 bases to trimming and J lost 9 bases, with 16 bases between them. CDR3: CASNKRGTRSPLHF. The CDR3 DNA reads TGTGCCAGCAACAAAAGGGGGACGCGTTCACCCCTCCACTTT.

The gene calls are TRBV7-8 and TRBJ2-5; D is unclear. Trimming removed 1 base at V and 2 bases at J, with 5 bases between. This CDR3 comprises 13 residues. CDR1 SGHVS and CDR2 FQNEAQ come from the germline V gene. CDR3 in DNA: TGTGCCAGCAGCTTAGGGATTCAAGAGACCCAGTACTTC. Its translation: CASSLGIQETQYF.

The V and J genes are TRBV2 and TRBJ2-3; D tentatively reads TRBD1 or TRBD2 (7 bases each). V was cut by 7 bases and J by 3 bases, with 11 bases left in between. CDR1 and CDR2 from the germline V gene are SNHLY and FYNNEI. The CDR3 spans 13 residues. This CDR3 reads CASKRDRTDTQYF. CDR3 nucleotide sequence: TGTGCCAGCAAGCGGGACAGAACAGATACGCAGTATTTT. Complete variable domain (other parts from reference TRBV2 and TRBJ2-3): EPEVTQTPSHQVTQMGQEVILRCVPISNHLYFYWYRQILGQKVEFLVSFYNNEISEKSEIFDDQFSVERPDGSNFTLKIRSTKLEDSAMYFCASKRDRTDTQYFGPGTRLTVL.